This TCR beta chain was captured in a study of shared clonotypes between healthy human individuals (TCRdb year 2020). Context from the whole study: The cohort comprised two women and a few men aged 18 to 49 years. Blood TCR repertoires of roughly 5 healthy adults were deeply sequenced to estimate repertoire size and the extent of clonotype sharing between individuals. To increase sequencing depth and limit assay-specific biases, different laboratories used diverse techniques to prepare libraries and sequence TCR repertoires. Leukapheresis yielded between about 0.9 and 8.9 billion PBMCs per donor. Per donor, three plates each were used for CD4 naive and CD4 memory, two for CD8 naive, and one for CD8 memory. Here is what the overall study found, with its caveats: Naive subsets generally had larger estimated clonotype richness than memory subsets. Sharing across several donors was observed for around 5% of naive CD4, around 3.5% of naive CD8, 2% to 2.5% of memory CD4, and about 0.4% of memory CD8 clonotypes. The small number of donors limited the genetic and exposure-history diversity represented. Rarefaction of sorted-subset datasets indicated incomplete sequencing despite the large sequencing depth. Sampling was limited to blood, and TCR repertoires in tissue likely differ from TCR repertoires in blood. Pairwise subsampling indicated that sequencing depth was expected to affect the degree of clonotype sharing among donors. Compared with non-shared clonotypes, the clonotypes found in all four sorted-subset donors had higher generation probabilities.

Donors were healthy HIV-negative adults with no recently reported acute infections or vaccinations. All donors were Caucasian adults living in Nashville, Tennessee, USA. CD4+ T cells were enriched through magnetic negative selection, after which naive cells were positively selected on CD45RA and the remaining negative fraction served as the memory subset. Blood was obtained by leukapheresis, after which PBMCs were separated by Ficoll-Histopaque density gradient centrifugation and cryopreserved in liquid nitrogen vapor phase. Analytical flow cytometry was used to check the purity and quantity of every magnetically sorted T cell population. Each sorted fraction had its genomic DNA isolated and then quantified by UV absorbance on a Nanodrop 2000c. The germline V gene supplies CDR1 MGHDK and CDR2 SYGVNS. V is cut by 4 bases and J by 8 bases, and the space between the germline ends is 8 bases. The CDR3, cysteine through phenylalanine, is 11 amino acids long. Only CDR3 DNA remains: 33 bases, in frame from the first base.

Using the deep immunoSEQ assay, multiplex PCR amplified TCR CDR3 regions from genomic DNA. Extracted genomic DNA from each cell subset was spread evenly across all wells of several immunoSEQ 96-well plates, with each plate serving as a replicate. For sorted subsets, approximately 200 ng of genomic DNA, equivalent to roughly 30,000 T cell genomes, went into each replicate PCR. Purified libraries were measured with a Qubit 3.0 fluorometer, size-checked on a Bioanalyzer 2100, and measured again with the KAPA Library Quantification kit. Each immunoSEQ 96-well plate was sequenced on its own single-read 150-cycle Illumina NextSeq 550 flow cell. The original pipeline was this. The immunoSEQ output contained only junctional sequences without quality scores, so filtering could not match that applied to full-length reads. Sequences were annotated with PyIR, a Python wrapper for IgBLAST v1.9, and V/J genes and CDR3 were assigned using IMGT germline references. Reads with weak V/J assignments (E-value above 1e-6), missing CDR3, stop codons, out-of-frame junctions, or ambiguous translated residues were removed. V3J clonotypes were defined as sequences sharing the same inferred V gene, J gene, and CDR3 amino acid sequence. Percentage overlap between repertoires was calculated by dividing the number of shared unique clonotypes by the size of the smaller repertoire. Richness of each repertoire was evaluated using RTK rarefaction, the Chao1 estimator, and Recon v2.1 estimates of unobserved clonotypes. For all TCRbeta clonotypes obtained by the gDNA method from a handful of donors, generation probabilities were computed with OLGA. Not all clones reach the TCRdb copy of this immuneACCESS table, which keeps in-frame sequences only. Checked studies attribute under half of the gap to unresolved V genes and leave the rest unexplained. V and J calls and clone size follow that table, whereas D and trimming were derived from the DNA. Recorded for this sample are more than 2 million clones; about 95% of them occurred a single time. 0.1% to 0.15% of the sample belongs to the ten largest clones.

On this clone itself: It lacks a known antigen. Within one base of it there is no much larger clone, and no base qualities were kept.

Recombination linked TRBV25-1 to TRBJ1-2, with a tentative D gene TRBD1 over 5 matching bases. Sequencing input: naive CD4+ T cells sorted from blood. Sample cell subset or site, as interpreted from the label and publication: CD45RA+ positively selected. The sequence derives from a man younger than 35 in good health. For the CDR3, the sequence is CASSAGTGYTF. The nucleotide sequence reads TGTGCCAGCAGTGCAGGGACCGGCTACACCTTC.